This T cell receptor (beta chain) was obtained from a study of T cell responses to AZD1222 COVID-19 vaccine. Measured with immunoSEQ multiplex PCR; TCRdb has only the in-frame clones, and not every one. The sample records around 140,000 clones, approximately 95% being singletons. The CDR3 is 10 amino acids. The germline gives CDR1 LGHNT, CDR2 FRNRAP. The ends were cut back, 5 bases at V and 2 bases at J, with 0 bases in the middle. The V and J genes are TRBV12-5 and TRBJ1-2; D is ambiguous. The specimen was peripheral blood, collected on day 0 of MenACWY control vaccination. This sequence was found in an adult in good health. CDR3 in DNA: TGTGCTAGTGGTAACTATGGCTACACCTTC. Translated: CASGNYGYTF.